This T cell receptor beta chain stems from a study of tumor-infiltrating lymphocytes in primary liver carcinoma. The input was approximately 500 ng total RNA; TCR beta cDNA was made from it with a constant-region primer. Sequencing libraries for TCR beta derived from three nested multiplex PCR rounds that used slightly modified ARM-PCR. Both of the initial two PCR rounds ran for approximately 10 cycles and employed TRBV1-TRBV30 forward primers alongside a C-beta reverse primer. TCRdb analysed the multiplex PCR reads with MiXCR anew, one entry per CDR3 protein. The profile covers about 110,000 distinct CDR3 sequences, with around two thirds appearing a single time and 9.3% taken by the ten largest. Germline values: CDR1 SGHAT, CDR2 FQNNGV. The CDR3 totals 17 residues. The junction had 21 bases not matched to a gene; V was cut back by 8 bases and J by 8 bases. Concerning this clonotype: Its specificity is not known.

The study, taken as a whole, reports: Overlap between tumor regions exceeded overlap of tumor with adjacent tissue or blood.

Taking about 18-31 mg of unsorted bulk tissue, the authors co-extracted RNA and DNA. The receptor comes from a woman aged 55 to 70 with primary liver carcinoma and hepatitis B virus infection. The V gene is TRBV11-2, the J gene TRBJ2-4; 7 nucleotides agree with TRBD2. Sequences were obtained from liver tumor tissue from sampling region 1. The subset was: tumor region T1, superior pole. As DNA, the CDR3 is TGTGCCAGCCGCTCAGGCAGGCTACTAAGCGGGACGGACATTCAGTACTTC. Its protein product is CASRSGRLLSGTDIQYF.